A single sample is the source of the 26 T cell receptor beta chains below, sequenced in a study of blood T cell repertoires in COVID-19. This table comes from immunoSEQ multiplex PCR, and its TCRdb copy is limited to in-frame clones, with some not included. In the table there are more than 90,000 clones, 60% to 85% of which are singletons. The sequenced material came from peripheral blood. The source is a woman aged 80 or over with acute or convalescent COVID-19.

This clone has just a few counts. The gene calls are TRBV5-1 and TRBJ2-5, with 14 bases aligning to TRBD2. Germline-derived CDR1 and CDR2 are SGHRS and YFSETQ. There are 16 residues in the CDR3. After removal of 3 bases from V and 1 base from J, the junction contained 2 bases not matched to a gene. CDR3 coding DNA: TGCGCCAGCAGCTGGGGGACTAGCGGGGGCCAAGAGACCCAGTACTTC. It encodes CASSWGTSGGQETQYF. Based on the CDR3 plus reference TRBV5-1 and TRBJ2-5, the full variable domain is KAGVTQTPRYLIKTRGQQVTLSCSPISGHRSVSWYQQTPGQGLQFLFEYFSETQRNKGNFPGRFSGRQFSNSRSEMNVSTLELGDSALYLCASSWGTSGGQETQYFGPGTRLLVL.

The rearrangement uses TRBV18 and TRBJ1-3; 7 bases are a match to TRBD1. V trimming: 2 bases; J trimming: 2 bases; junction bases outside the gene matches: 3. The germline V gene has CDR1 KGHSH and CDR2 LQKENI. The CDR3 has 15 residues. In DNA, the CDR3 is TGTGCCAGCTCACCAGGACAGGTCGCTGGAAACACCATATATTTT. This translates into CASSPGQVAGNTIYF.

A few counts support this clone. The rearrangement joins TRBV24-1 to TRBJ1-5, with TRBD1 matching over 10 bases. J gave up 3 bases and V 3 bases, and 1 base lay outside the gene matches. CDR1 is KGHDR and CDR2 is SFDVKD in the germline V gene. The CDR3 sequence is 15 residues long. The CDR3 DNA follows: TGTGCCACCAGTGATGACAGGGGGCTCAATCAGCCCCAGCATTTT. Translating gives CATSDDRGLNQPQHF.

In this sample, this clone turned up a few times. The rearrangement joins TRBV7-2 to TRBJ2-2; D gene uncertain. V lost 2 bases and J 0 bases, leaving 7 bases between the germline ends. The CDR3 is made up of 15 amino acids. From germline, CDR1 is SGHTA and CDR2 FQGNSA. The DNA for the CDR3 is TGTGCCAGCAGCTTACCTCTCCCGAACACCGGGGAGCTGTTTTTT. Translation gives CASSLPLPNTGELFF.

The V and J genes are TRBV5-8 and TRBJ2-1; D is unclear. CDR3 length: 14 residues. V lost 4 bases and J lost 0, with 8 bases in between. Germline V gene lookup returns CDR1 SGHTS and CDR2 YDEGEE. The CDR3: CASSPYPSYNEQFF. The CDR3 nucleotides read TGTGCCAGCAGCCCTTATCCCTCCTACAATGAGCAGTTCTTC.

This clone was detected once. This chain joins TRBV2 and TRBJ2-3; 7 bases map to TRBD1. Germline V gene data show CDR1 as SNHLY and CDR2 as FYNNEI. The J segment lost 5 bases and the V segment lost 8 bases, leaving 10 bases of the junction unmatched. The CDR3 runs to 14 residues. Here the CDR3 reads CASFPGQPGDTQYF. In DNA, the CDR3 is TGTGCCAGCTTCCCGGGACAGCCTGGAGATACGCAGTATTTT.

This chain connects TRBV10-3 to TRBJ1-2; no clear D. The CDR3 totals 13 residues. V was clipped by 7 bases and J by 8 bases, with 17 bases between them. Looked up from germline, CDR1 is ENHRY and CDR2 is SYGVKD. CDR3 amino acids: CAINMGEGEGYTF. In nucleotides, the CDR3 is TGTGCCATCAATATGGGAGAGGGAGAGGGCTACACCTTC.

The table lists this clone with a few counts. This rearrangement joins TRBV2 to TRBJ2-5; tentative D call: TRBD2 (6 bases). The CDR3 loop spans 15 amino acids. Trimming took off 7 bases at V and 5 bases at J, with 20 bases between the two ends. Germline V gene lookup returns CDR1 SNHLY and CDR2 FYNNEI. CDR3 DNA sequence: TGTGCCAGCATAAGGGACCAGCCGGGAGAGGAGACCCAGTACTTC. Amino acid sequence: CASIRDQPGEETQYF.

The CDR3 is CASSLFRGGGYTF. The DNA for the CDR3 is TGTGCCAGCAGCCTTTTTAGGGGAGGGGGCTACACCTTC. The chain couples TRBV12-3 or TRBV12-4 to TRBJ1-2; maybe TRBD1 (5 bases). V was shortened by 6 bases and J by 8 bases, with 16 bases between the two germline ends. This CDR3 comprises 13 residues.

The chain is built from TRBV2 and TRBJ2-3; D gene uncertain. V lost 5 bases and J lost 6, with 9 bases in between. Germline values: CDR1 SNHLY, CDR2 FYNNEI. The CDR3 is 12 residues long. DNA for the CDR3: TGTGCCAGCAGTCCACTATCCGATACGCAGTATTTT. Its protein is CASSPLSDTQYF.

The V and J genes are TRBV27 and TRBJ1-5; TRBD1 agrees at 7 bases. The CDR3 is made up of 14 amino acids. With 3 bases clipped from V and 4 bases from J, the junction kept 3 bases outside the gene matches. In germline, CDR1 is MNHEY, CDR2 SMNVEV (reference sequence). In DNA form, the CDR3 reads TGTGCCAGCAGTTTCCGCAGGGGGAATCAGCCCCAGCATTTT. Translated: CASSFRRGNQPQHF.

This chain links TRBV6-5 with TRBJ1-2; 7 nucleotides line up with TRBD1. With 7 bases clipped from V and 3 bases from J, the junction kept 8 bases outside the gene matches. This CDR3 region has 14 residues. Germline V lookup: CDR1 MNHEY, CDR2 SVGAGI. In nucleotides, the CDR3 is TGTGCCAGCATTCGTGGACAGGTGGACTATGGCTACACCTTC. This sequence encodes CASIRGQVDYGYTF.

This clone was detected only a few times. The chain is built from TRBV13 and TRBJ1-2; TRBD1 agrees at 7 bases. CDR1 PRHDT and CDR2 FYEKMQ come from the germline V gene (reference sequence). This CDR3 is built from 16 residues. With V trimmed by 0 bases and J by 0 bases, 4 bases remained unmatched. CDR3 region: CASSLGSRGTNYGYTF. CDR3 nucleotides: TGTGCCAGCAGCTTAGGCTCCAGGGGGACTAACTATGGCTACACCTTC.

V and J are TRBV7-8 and TRBJ2-7; the D is unclear. Germline lookup yields CDR1 SGHVS and CDR2 FQNEAQ. Deletions cut 2 bases from V and 7 bases from J, with 9 bases between. The CDR3 is made up of 12 amino acids. The CDR3 is CASSLSTREQYF. As DNA, the CDR3 is TGTGCCAGCAGCTTAAGCACCCGGGAGCAGTACTTC. Supplemented by reference TRBV7-8 and TRBJ2-7, the full variable domain reads GAGVSQSPRYKVAKRGQDVALRCDPISGHVSLFWYQQALGQGPEFLTYFQNEAQLDKSGLPSDRFFAERPEGSVSTLKIQRTQQEDSAVYLCASSLSTREQYFGPGTRLTVT.

V gene TRBV10-1 combines with J gene TRBJ2-7; 7 bases agree with TRBD1. The CDR3 consists of 14 residues. V trimming: 0 bases; J trimming: 1 base; junction bases outside the gene matches: 0. Germline values: CDR1 WNHNN, CDR2 SYGVQD (reference sequence). CDR3 nucleotides: TGCGCCAGCAGTGAGTCGACAGGGTCCTACGAGCAGTACTTC. This gives the protein CASSESTGSYEQYF.

The J gene is TRBJ2-2, the V gene TRBV19; D ambiguous. Germline CDR1 reads LNHDA; CDR2 reads SQIVND (reference sequence). V lost 3 bases and J 3 bases, leaving 11 bases between the germline ends. This CDR3 has 15 amino acids. The CDR3: CASSILQAYTGELFF. As DNA, the CDR3 is TGTGCCAGTAGTATTCTTCAGGCGTACACCGGGGAGCTGTTTTTT.

The chain employs TRBV6-2 or TRBV6-3 and TRBJ1-6; 7 positions agree with TRBD1. Germline V gene data show CDR1 as MNHEY and CDR2 as SVGEGT. After removal of 4 bases from V and 5 bases from J, the junction contained 5 bases not matched to a gene. The CDR3 totals 15 residues. The CDR3 sequence: CASSSVTGNNSPLHF. The CDR3 nucleotides are TGTGCCAGCAGTTCCGTGACAGGGAATAATTCACCCCTCCACTTT.

The chain is built from TRBV7-9 and TRBJ1-5, with 8 positions matching TRBD1. Trimming at V came to 10 bases and at J to 2 bases, leaving 7 bases not matched to a gene. CDR1 is SEHNR and CDR2 is FQNEAQ in the germline V gene (reference sequence). The CDR3 runs to 14 residues. The CDR3 loop reads CATQTGGGNQPQHF. As DNA, the CDR3 is TGTGCCACTCAAACAGGGGGAGGCAATCAGCCCCAGCATTTT.

The chain links TRBV24-1 to TRBJ2-5; 7 nucleotides match TRBD2. The V gene's germline CDR1 is KGHDR and CDR2 SFDVKD. This CDR3 has 15 amino acids. After removal of 3 bases from V and 5 bases from J, the junction contained 8 bases not matched to a gene. As DNA, the CDR3 is TGTGCCACCAGTGATCCCAAGACTAGCTGGGAGACCCAGTACTTC. Translated: CATSDPKTSWETQYF.

The chain links TRBV18 to TRBJ1-5, with 7 bases fitting TRBD1. This CDR3 region has 14 residues. Trimming cost V 5 bases and J 5 bases; bases outside gene matches: 6. The germline V gene encodes CDR1 KGHSH and CDR2 LQKENI. The CDR3 protein is CASSTTGSDQPQHF. The DNA for the CDR3 is TGTGCCAGCTCAACGACAGGGTCGGATCAGCCCCAGCATTTT.

This clone turned up a few times. The chain has TRBV2 and TRBJ1-5; the D gene is possibly TRBD1 (6 bases). Trimming stripped 1 base from V and 5 bases from J, with 6 bases between. The germline V gene has CDR1 SNHLY and CDR2 FYNNEI. The CDR3 length is 13 residues. Written as DNA, the CDR3 is TGTGCCAGCAGTGAAGACAGGGATCAGCCCCAGCATTTT. It is translated as CASSEDRDQPQHF.

The rearrangement links TRBV7-3 to TRBJ1-1; weak D call: TRBD1 (5 bases). The V gene's germline CDR1 is SGHTA and CDR2 FQGTGA. Trimming removed 5 bases from V and 11 bases from J, with 18 bases in between. The CDR3 has 13 amino acids. CDR3 in amino acids: CASSDRPGIVAFF. CDR3 DNA sequence: TGTGCCAGCAGCGATCGCCCAGGGATAGTGGCTTTCTTT. Drawing the rest from reference TRBV7-3 and TRBJ1-1, the complete variable domain is GAGVSQTPSNKVTEKGKYVELRCDPISGHTALYWYRQSLGQGPEFLIYFQGTGAADDSGLPNDRFFAVRPEGSVSTLKIQRTERGDSAVYLCASSDRPGIVAFFGQGTRLTVV.

The genes are TRBV3-1 (or the pseudogene TRBV3-2) and TRBJ1-1; TRBD1 is a possible D gene (5 bases). V dropped 5 bases and J dropped 4 bases, with 14 bases sitting between them. CDR1 is LGHDT, CDR2 YNNKEL, per germline (reference sequence). This CDR3 has 14 amino acids. The chain's CDR3 is CASSSTGDGTEAFF. CDR3 nucleotide sequence: TGTGCCAGCAGCTCGACGGGGGATGGCACTGAAGCTTTCTTT.

This clone showed up just a few times. The chain has TRBV7-3 and TRBJ2-7; 7 bases line up with TRBD2. V trimming: 5 bases; J trimming: 2 bases; junction bases outside the gene matches: 9. Germline V gene data show CDR1 as SGHTA and CDR2 as FQGTGA. The CDR3 is 15 amino acids. The CDR3 nucleotides read TGTGCCAGCAGCATCGCCCCGGGAGGCACCTACGAGCAGTACTTC. Translated, it gives CASSIAPGGTYEQYF.

This clone appeared once. V and J are TRBV24-1 and TRBJ1-5; D is unresolved. The CDR3 sequence is 16 residues long. Germline V gives CDR1 KGHDR, CDR2 SFDVKD. Trimming removed 0 bases from V and 0 bases from J, with 8 bases in between. CDR3 residues: CATSDLRLNSNQPQHF. In DNA, the CDR3 is TGTGCCACCAGTGATTTGCGGTTAAATAGCAATCAGCCCCAGCATTTT.

The genes are TRBV7-9 and TRBJ1-2; 10 bases line up with TRBD1. V shed 4 bases, J shed 7 bases, and the junction held 9 bases outside the gene matches. This CDR3 region has 15 residues. Germline V CDR1 and CDR2: SEHNR, FQNEAQ (reference sequence). CDR3: CASSSWDRGSSGYTF. The DNA of the CDR3 is TGTGCCAGCAGCTCATGGGACAGGGGCTCTAGTGGCTACACCTTC.